The rows below give T cell receptor beta chains drawn from one sample of a study of blood T cell repertoires in COVID-19. Some clones are missing from TCRdb's copy, which holds only in-frame ones; the method was immunoSEQ multiplex PCR. This table holds under 200,000 clones, around four fifths found once. The sequencing sample was made of peripheral blood. These receptors were taken from a man aged 25 to 40 with active or convalescent COVID-19. Each CDR3 is given with its conserved first and last residue. A D gene is named only where the DNA matches it firmly. Size values are once, few and many counts, or a class for expanded clones, and some rows have none.

j_call v_call clone_size d_call cdr3_nt cdr3_aa
TRBJ2-3 TRBV5-1 - - TGCGCCAGCAGCTTCTCCCTAGCTAGCACAGATACGCAGTATTTT CASSFSLASTDTQYF
TRBJ2-5 TRBV6-4 - - TGTGCCAGCAGTGCGGAACCCGGGGAGACCCAGTACTTC CASSAEPGETQYF
TRBJ1-1 TRBV4-1 - - TGCGCCAGCAGCCAACGTACTTCGAACACTGAAGCTTTCTTT CASSQRTSNTEAFF
TRBJ2-7 TRBV7-8 - - TGTGCCAGCAGCTTAGCCGCGGGCTCTTACTACGAGCAGTACTTC CASSLAAGSYYEQYF
TRBJ1-2 TRBV27 - TRBD1 TGTGCCAGCAGTTTTTATCCGTCACAGGGGGCGGGTTACACCTTC CASSFYPSQGAGYTF
TRBJ2-7 TRBV6-5 - - TGTGCCAGCAGTTCCGGGACTTTCTACGAGCAGTACTTC CASSSGTFYEQYF
TRBJ2-2 TRBV4-3 - - TGCGCCAGCAGCCAAGCGGAGGCCGGGGAGCTGTTTTTT CASSQAEAGELFF
TRBJ1-6 TRBV21-1 few - TGTGCCAGCAGCAAAGGGGGGAGGTTTGAGGATTCACCCCTCCACTTT CASSKGGRFEDSPLHF
TRBJ1-1 TRBV5-1 - - TGCGCCAGCAGCTTGGGACTCACGAACACTGAAGCTTTCTTT CASSLGLTNTEAFF
TRBJ2-5 TRBV5-1 few - TGCGCCAGCAGCGTGGCCAGGGCCCAAGAGACCCAGTACTTC CASSVARAQETQYF
TRBJ1-5 TRBV2 - - TGTGCCAGCAGTGCAGGGAACAATCAGCCCCAGCATTTT CASSAGNNQPQHF
TRBJ2-1 TRBV19 few TRBD2 TGTGCCAGTCGGAGGACTAGCGGGAGCAATGAGCAGTTCTTC CASRRTSGSNEQFF
TRBJ2-4 TRBV7-9 - - TGTGCCGGAGAAACAGGGACCAAAAACATTCAGTACTTC CAGETGTKNIQYF
TRBJ2-5 TRBV30 - - TGTGCCTGGAGTTTTGGAGTCGAGACCCAGTACTTC CAWSFGVETQYF
TRBJ1-1 TRBV6-1 - TRBD1 TGTGCCAGCAGTGAAAGACAGGGGTTATCGGCTGAAGCTTTCTTT CASSERQGLSAEAFF
TRBJ2-3 TRBV2 few - TGTGCCAGCAGTGAACAGGGTACAGATACGCAGTATTTT CASSEQGTDTQYF
TRBJ2-1 TRBV2 - TRBD2 TGTGCCAGCAGTCCGGGACTAGCGTCCAATGAGCAGTTCTTC CASSPGLASNEQFF
TRBJ1-5 TRBV7-9 - TRBD1 TGTGCCAGCAGCGCAGGGGGCGCGGGCAATCAGCCCCAGCATTTT CASSAGGAGNQPQHF
TRBJ2-2 TRBV5-1 - TRBD2 TGCGCCAGCAGCTACGTGACTAGCGACGGGGAGCTGTTTTTT CASSYVTSDGELFF
TRBJ1-6 TRBV12-5 - - TGTGCTAGTGGGGAGGGATCCTCCTATAATTCACCCCTCCACTTT CASGEGSSYNSPLHF
TRBJ2-5 TRBV5-1 - - TGCGCCAGCAGCTTGGCATGGGCAGGGGCCGAGACCCAGTACTTC CASSLAWAGAETQYF
TRBJ1-2 TRBV12-5 - - TGTGCTAGTGGTTTGGGGATGGCGACAGCTAACTATGGCTACACCTTC CASGLGMATANYGYTF
TRBJ1-4 TRBV7-3 - - TGTGCCAGCAGCTTCAGGGGCGGTAATGAAAAACTGTTTTTT CASSFRGGNEKLFF
TRBJ1-4 TRBV7-2 few - TGTGCCAGCAGCTTAACTGGAGAGGCTGAAAAACTGTTTTTT CASSLTGEAEKLFF
TRBJ1-1 TRBV3-1/TRBV3-2 - - TGTGCCAGCAGCCACGACAGAGAAGCTTTCTTT CASSHDREAFF
TRBJ2-1 TRBV30 - - TGTGCCTGGACTACGTACAATGAGCAGTTCTTC CAWTTYNEQFF
TRBJ2-1 TRBV15 - - TGTGCCACCAGCAGAGACGTGGGGGCTGAGCAGTTCTTC CATSRDVGAEQFF
TRBJ2-4 TRBV4-1 - TRBD1 TGCGCCAGCAGCCTCGGGGACAGTAACATTCAGTACTTC CASSLGDSNIQYF
TRBJ1-1 TRBV5-1 few - TGCGCCAGCAGCAACGCGGGGGGCGGCACTGAAGCTTTCTTT CASSNAGGGTEAFF
TRBJ2-1 TRBV19 - - TGTGCCAGTAGTCCCCAATACAATGAGCAGTTCTTC CASSPQYNEQFF
TRBJ1-5 TRBV19 once - TGTGCCAGTAGTATCAACGGGGGTGGCAATCAGCCCCAGCATTTT CASSINGGGNQPQHF
TRBJ1-4 TRBV25-1 - - TGTGCCAGCAGTGAGGGACTGACATCTATGGGAGAAAAACTGTTTTTT CASSEGLTSMGEKLFF
TRBJ2-3 TRBV6-4 - - TGTGCCAGCAGTGACATTCAGGGGTGGAGTACGCAGTATTTT CASSDIQGWSTQYF
TRBJ1-1 TRBV30 - - TGTGCCTGGAAAGGCGGACTGAGAACTGAAGCTTTCTTT CAWKGGLRTEAFF
TRBJ2-3 TRBV30 - - TGTGCCTGGAGCTGGACAGATACACAGTATTTT CAWSWTDTQYF
TRBJ2-5 TRBV6-5 - TRBD1 TGTGCCAGCTTCGACAGGGAGTTCTTTGGGACCCAGTACTTC CASFDREFFGTQYF
TRBJ1-2 TRBV15 - TRBD1 TGTGCCACCAGCCGGACAGGGGTTGGCAACTATGGCTACACCTTC CATSRTGVGNYGYTF
TRBJ1-1 TRBV10-3 - TRBD1 TGTGCCACGGGGGCCCGGGACAGGGGACAAGCTTTCTTT CATGARDRGQAFF
TRBJ2-7 TRBV18 - - TGTGCCAGCTCACCGACTAGCTCCTACGAGCAGTACTTC CASSPTSSYEQYF
TRBJ1-5 TRBV30 - TRBD1 TGTGCCTGGAGTCGGCAGGGGGATTGGCCCCAGCATTTT CAWSRQGDWPQHF
TRBJ2-2 TRBV21-1 few - TGTGCCAGCAGTCTTAGGACTAGCGTCGACACCGGGGAGCTGTTTTTT CASSLRTSVDTGELFF
TRBJ2-7 TRBV24-1 - - TGTGCCACCAGTGAGCCGGGTTACTACGAGCAGTACTTC CATSEPGYYEQYF
TRBJ1-1 TRBV27 - TRBD1 TGTGCCAGCAGATCAGGGGGCTACTCTGAAGCTTTCTTT CASRSGGYSEAFF
TRBJ2-7 TRBV9 - - TGTGCCAGCAGCGCTACGTTCTACGAGCAGTACTTC CASSATFYEQYF
TRBJ2-1 TRBV10-1 - TRBD1 TGCGCCAGCAGTGATCCGGCAGGGGGCAGGGATGAGCAGTTCTTC CASSDPAGGRDEQFF
TRBJ1-5 TRBV19 once - TGTGCCAGTAGTAGGACAGACAATCAGCCCCAGCATTTT CASSRTDNQPQHF
TRBJ1-3 TRBV2 - - TGTGCCAGCAACTTACAGCCAGTATCAGGAAACACCATATATTTT CASNLQPVSGNTIYF
TRBJ2-3 TRBV7-9 - TRBD1 TGTGCCAGCAGCTTTGGGACAGCTAGCACAGATACGCAGTATTTT CASSFGTASTDTQYF
TRBJ2-1 TRBV7-7 - TRBD1 TGTGCTAGCAGCTTAGGGTACCGACAGGGGCCGTACAATGAGCAGTTCTTC CASSLGYRQGPYNEQFF
TRBJ2-3 TRBV7-3 few TRBD2 TGTGCCAGCAGCTCGGGACTAGCGGGGCTCACAGATACGCAGTATTTT CASSSGLAGLTDTQYF
TRBJ2-5 TRBV30 - - TGTGCCTGGAGCGCGCCCGCGGGGTACCAAGAGACCCAGTACTTC CAWSAPAGYQETQYF
TRBJ1-4 TRBV28 - - TGTGCCAGCACACCTCTCGGAGGAACTAATGAAAAACTGTTTTTT CASTPLGGTNEKLFF